A single T cell receptor beta chain is shown here with its context. Its antigen is not known. This record comes from a study of shared clonotypes between healthy human individuals. Across the whole study: CD4 naive cells filled three plates per donor, CD4 memory three, CD8 naive two and CD8 memory one. Whole-study findings and limits: Unshared clonotypes carried lower generation probabilities than those common to all four donors. Shared across a handful of donors were approximately 5% of the naive CD4 clonotypes.

TCRdb keeps only in-frame clones here, not all; method: immunoSEQ multiplex PCR. The sample consists of more than 200,000 clones, 60% to 80% of them appearing once. CDR1 is SGHVS, CDR2 FQNEAQ, per germline. Trimming cost V 5 bases and J 1 base; bases outside gene matches: 8. This CDR3 comprises 16 residues. The specimen sequenced was memory CD4+ T cells sorted from blood. The subset is: CD45RA-negative fraction. The clonotype originates from a man aged 30 to 39 in good health. The chain has TRBV7-8 and TRBJ2-3; the match to TRBD2 covers 8 bases. The CDR3 DNA sequence: TGTGCCAGCAGCCCCGTAGCGGGAAGGGGCACAGATACGCAGTATTTT. This codes for CASSPVAGRGTDTQYF.